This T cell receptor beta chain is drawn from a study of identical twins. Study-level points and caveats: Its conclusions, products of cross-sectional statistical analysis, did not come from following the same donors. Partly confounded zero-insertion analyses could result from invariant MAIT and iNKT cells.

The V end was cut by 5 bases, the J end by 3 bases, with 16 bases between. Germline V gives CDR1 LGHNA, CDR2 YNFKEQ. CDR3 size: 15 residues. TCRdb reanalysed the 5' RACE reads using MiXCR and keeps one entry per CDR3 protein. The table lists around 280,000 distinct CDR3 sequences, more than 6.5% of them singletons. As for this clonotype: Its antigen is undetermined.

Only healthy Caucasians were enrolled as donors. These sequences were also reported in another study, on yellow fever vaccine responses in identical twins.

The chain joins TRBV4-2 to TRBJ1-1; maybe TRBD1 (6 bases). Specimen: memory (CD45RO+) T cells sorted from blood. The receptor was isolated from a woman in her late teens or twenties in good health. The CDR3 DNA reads TGTGCCAGCAGCGAACGGACAGTTGAGGACACTGAAGCTTTCTTT. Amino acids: CASSERTVEDTEAFF.